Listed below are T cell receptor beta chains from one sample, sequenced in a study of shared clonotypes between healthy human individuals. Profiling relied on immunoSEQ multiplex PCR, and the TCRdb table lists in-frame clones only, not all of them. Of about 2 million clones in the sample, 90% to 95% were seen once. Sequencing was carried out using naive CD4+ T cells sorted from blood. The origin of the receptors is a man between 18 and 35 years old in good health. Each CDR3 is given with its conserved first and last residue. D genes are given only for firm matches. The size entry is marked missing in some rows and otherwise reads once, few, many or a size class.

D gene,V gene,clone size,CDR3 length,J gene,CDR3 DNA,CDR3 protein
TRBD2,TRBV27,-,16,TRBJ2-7,TGTGCCAGCAGCTACGGACTAGCGGGGAGCTCCTACGAGCAGTACTTC,CASSYGLAGSSYEQYF
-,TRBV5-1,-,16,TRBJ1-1,TGCGCCAGCAGCCCCCCGCAGGGGAGCTCGAACACTGAAGCTTTCTTT,CASSPPQGSSNTEAFF
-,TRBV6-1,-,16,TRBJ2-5,TGTGCCAGCAGGGAAAGGCCGGGGGCGGGGGAAGAGACCCAGTACTTC,CASRERPGAGEETQYF
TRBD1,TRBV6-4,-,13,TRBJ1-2,TGTGCCAGCAGCCGGACAGGAAACTATGGCTACACCTTC,CASSRTGNYGYTF
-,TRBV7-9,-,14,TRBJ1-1,TGTGCCAGCAGCTTACCCGACGGGTGGGCTGAAGCTTTCTTT,CASSLPDGWAEAFF
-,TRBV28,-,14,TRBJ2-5,TGTGCCAGCAGTTCCCTAGGCGTCCAAGAGACCCAGTACTTC,CASSSLGVQETQYF
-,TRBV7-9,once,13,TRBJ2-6,TGTGCCAGCAGTAGCTCTGGGGCCAACGTCCTGACTTTC,CASSSSGANVLTF
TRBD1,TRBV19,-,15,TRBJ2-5,TGTGCCAGTAGCCGCCGGGACAGGGTTCAAGAGACCCAGTACTTC,CASSRRDRVQETQYF
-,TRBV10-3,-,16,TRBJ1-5,TGTGCCATCAGTGCCCTAAGGACCAGGGCCACTCAGCCCCAGCATTTT,CAISALRTRATQPQHF
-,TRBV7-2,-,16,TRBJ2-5,TGTGCCAGCAGCCCCCTTCGCGGGAAGGGTCGGGAGACCCAGTACTTC,CASSPLRGKGRETQYF
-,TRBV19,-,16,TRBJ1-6,TGTGCCAGTAGTATCTCGGGCCAAGGGGATAATTCACCCCTCCACTTT,CASSISGQGDNSPLHF
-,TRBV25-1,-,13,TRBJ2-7,TGTGCCAGCAGTGAACCGTTGTCCTACGAGCAGTACTTC,CASSEPLSYEQYF
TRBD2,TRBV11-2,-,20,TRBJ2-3,TGTGCCAGCAGCTCAGAGGGGACAGCTACTAGCGGGCCGAGCACAGATACGCAGTATTTT,CASSSEGTATSGPSTDTQYF
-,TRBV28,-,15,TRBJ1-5,TGTGCCAGCAGGGAGGCGGGGATTCGCAATCAGCCCCAGCATTTT,CASREAGIRNQPQHF
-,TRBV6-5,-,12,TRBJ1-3,TGTGCCAGCTCAACGCTTTGGGGGACCATATATTTT,CASSTLWGTIYF
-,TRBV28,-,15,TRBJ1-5,TGTGCCAGCGATCCATCCCTCGCTAGCAATCAGCCCCAGCATTTT,CASDPSLASNQPQHF
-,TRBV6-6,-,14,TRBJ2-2,TGTGCCAGCAGCAACAGGGAGAACACCGGGGAGCTGTTTTTT,CASSNRENTGELFF
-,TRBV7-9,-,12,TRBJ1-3,TGTGCCAGCAGCCAGAACCGAGACACCATATATTTT,CASSQNRDTIYF
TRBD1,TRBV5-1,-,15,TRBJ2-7,TGCGCCAGCAGCTTCTCGACAGGGGGGCCCTACGAGCAGTACTTC,CASSFSTGGPYEQYF
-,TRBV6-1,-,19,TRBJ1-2,TGTGCCAGCAGTGAAAGATTCGGCAGGGGCCTCTCCTATAACTATGGCTACACCTTC,CASSERFGRGLSYNYGYTF
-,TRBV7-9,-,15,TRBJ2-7,TGTGCCAGCAGCTACGAGGGAAATCCCTCCTACGAGCAGTACTTC,CASSYEGNPSYEQYF
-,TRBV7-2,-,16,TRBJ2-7,TGTGCCAGCAGCGGGGGGCCGGCAGGGATCTCCTACGAGCAGTACTTC,CASSGGPAGISYEQYF
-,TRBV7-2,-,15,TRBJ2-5,TGTGCCAGCAGCCCTGGACAGTCCTCTCAAGAGACCCAGTACTTC,CASSPGQSSQETQYF
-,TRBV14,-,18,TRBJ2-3,TGTGCCAGCAGTTACAGGGGGCTGCGGGGGGACCCCACAGATACGCAGTATTTT,CASSYRGLRGDPTDTQYF
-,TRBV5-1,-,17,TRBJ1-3,TGCGCCAGCAGCACTCAGGGGTCTATTAGTGCTGGAAACACCATATATTTT,CASSTQGSISAGNTIYF
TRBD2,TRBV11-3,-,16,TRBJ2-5,TGTGCCAGCAGCCCTGGGACTAGCGGGCGCCAAGAGACCCAGTACTTC,CASSPGTSGRQETQYF
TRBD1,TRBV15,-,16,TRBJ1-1,TGTGCCACCAGCAGAGAAATCTTAACAGGGGGCACTGAAGCTTTCTTT,CATSREILTGGTEAFF
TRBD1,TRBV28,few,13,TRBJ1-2,TGTGCCAGCAGTCCCGGGACAGACTATGGCTACACCTTC,CASSPGTDYGYTF
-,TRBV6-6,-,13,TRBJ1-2,TGTGCCAACGGCAAGGGCGGTCCACGGGGCTACACCTTC,CANGKGGPRGYTF
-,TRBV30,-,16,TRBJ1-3,TGTGCCTGGAGTGTAGGCAAATGGTCGGCTGGAAACACCATATATTTT,CAWSVGKWSAGNTIYF
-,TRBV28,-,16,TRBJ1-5,TGTGCCAGCAGCCCAGCAGGCAGGGTCGGCGATCAGCCCCAGCATTTT,CASSPAGRVGDQPQHF
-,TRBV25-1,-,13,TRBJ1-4,TGTGCCAGCAGTGCACGGGGTAGGGAAAAACTGTTTTTT,CASSARGREKLFF
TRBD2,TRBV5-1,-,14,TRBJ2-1,TGCGCCAGCAGCACCTCACTAGCGCCCAATGAGCAGTTCTTC,CASSTSLAPNEQFF
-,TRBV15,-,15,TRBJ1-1,TGTGCCACCAGCCACAGGGTCGGGATGAACACTGAAGCTTTCTTT,CATSHRVGMNTEAFF
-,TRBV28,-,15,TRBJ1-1,TGTGCCAGCAGTTTTTTCTCGGCCCCCGACACTGAAGCTTTCTTT,CASSFFSAPDTEAFF
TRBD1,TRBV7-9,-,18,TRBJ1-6,TGTGCCAGCAGCCTTGCCGGTGACAGGGGGTCCTATAATTCACCCCTCCACTTT,CASSLAGDRGSYNSPLHF
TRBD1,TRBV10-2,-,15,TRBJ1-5,TGCGCCAGCAGTGAGACAGGGGGACGCAATCAGCCCCAGCATTTT,CASSETGGRNQPQHF
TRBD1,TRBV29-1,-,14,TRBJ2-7,TGCAGCGTTGAAGATGGACAGGTGGCCTACGAGCAGTACTTC,CSVEDGQVAYEQYF
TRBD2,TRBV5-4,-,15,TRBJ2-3,TGTGCCAGCAGCTTGGGCGGGGGGGCCACAGATACGCAGTATTTT,CASSLGGGATDTQYF
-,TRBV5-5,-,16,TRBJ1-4,TGTGCCAGCAGCTTGGGTGGGCTCCAGCCAAATGAAAAACTGTTTTTT,CASSLGGLQPNEKLFF
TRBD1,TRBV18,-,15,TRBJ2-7,TGTGCCAGCTCAGGGGCAGGGACAGGGTCCTACGAGCAGTACTTC,CASSGAGTGSYEQYF
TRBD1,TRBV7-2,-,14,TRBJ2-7,TGTGCCAGCAGCTTACGACAGGGGGCCTACGAGCAGTACTTC,CASSLRQGAYEQYF
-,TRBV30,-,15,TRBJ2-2,TGTGCCTGGAGCACCCGGGGGATCGGGACCGGGGAGCTGTTTTTT,CAWSTRGIGTGELFF
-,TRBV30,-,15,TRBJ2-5,TGTGCCTGGAGTACAGGGAACGGGGGACAAGAGACCCAGTACTTC,CAWSTGNGGQETQYF
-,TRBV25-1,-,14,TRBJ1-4,TGTGCCAGCAGTGAATACGGCAGTAGTGAAAAACTGTTTTTT,CASSEYGSSEKLFF
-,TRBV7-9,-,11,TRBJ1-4,TGTGCCAGCAGCTTCCCGAACGGGATTACTTTT,CASSFPNGITF
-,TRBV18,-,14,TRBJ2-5,TGTGCCAGCTCACCAATTCCAGGACAAGAGACCCAGTACTTC,CASSPIPGQETQYF
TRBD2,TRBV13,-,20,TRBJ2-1,TGTGCCAGCAGACCCCCCGGACTAGCGGGGTTCTGGGCACACTACAATGAGCAGTTCTTC,CASRPPGLAGFWAHYNEQFF
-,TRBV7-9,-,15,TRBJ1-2,TGTGCCAGCAGCTCGTCGCCAGGGTACAACTATGGCTACACCTTC,CASSSSPGYNYGYTF